This TCR beta chain comes out of a study of T cell changes during pregnancy in multiple sclerosis. Profiled with immunoSEQ multiplex PCR; TCRdb holds only in-frame clones, not every one. Among 40,000 to 50,000 clones listed, almost 95% were seen once. This clonotype was obtained from a female donor in good health, enrolled as a control in a pregnancy study. The source material was CD4+ T cells from peripheral blood mononuclear cells, sampled in the second trimester of pregnancy.

The CDR3 region has the DNA TGTGCCAGCAGCTATATCGACAGTGTTTACTTC. This codes for CASSYIDSVYF. The rearrangement uses TRBV5-6 and TRBJ2-7; a weak D match, TRBD1 (5 bases). V was pared by 3 bases and J by 13 bases, with 14 bases between. Germline V gene sequence: CDR1 SGHDT, CDR2 YYEEEE. The CDR3 runs to 11 residues.